This TCR beta chain was sequenced during a study of blood T cell repertoires in COVID-19. Study background: Samples taken during acute and convalescent COVID-19 were collected in the United States, Italy and Spain. T cells, B-cell-depleted T cells, or PBMCs supplied cDNA or gDNA.

Followed over time, Seattle patients had been enrolled while infection was active. V lost 1 base and J lost 13, with 11 bases in between. The germline gives CDR1 GTSNPN, CDR2 SVGIG (reference sequence). The CDR3 loop spans 12 amino acids. Original analysis: For nucleated cells, counts were estimated from reference gene primer amplification. Method: immunoSEQ multiplex PCR; TCRdb's copy keeps in-frame clones and lacks some. That table is the source of V, J and clone size, and D and trimming were worked out from the DNA. The data show around 130,000 clones, 84% seen once. The source is a man in his thirties or forties with COVID-19, enrolled during active disease. Material for sequencing was peripheral blood. This chain links TRBV30 with TRBJ1-6; maybe TRBD1 (5 bases). CDR3 sequence (DNA): TGTGCCTGGAGTGGTTCCAGGGCTCCCCTCCACTTT. It specifies CAWSGSRAPLHF.